The text below deals with one T cell receptor (beta chain). Antigen: not known. The sample belongs to a study of radiation and T cells in renal cell carcinoma. Study background: Nephrectomy followed 15 Gy stereotactic body radiation by 4 weeks. Study results and caveats: Baseline intratumoral clonotype presence is unknown without pretreatment biopsies.

Regarding time point: blood 2 weeks post-SBRT. The treatment denotes: 15 Gy SBRT to primary tumor, nephrectomy 4 weeks later. Serial blood draws occurred at baseline and 2 and 4 weeks post-SBRT. The patient's renal cell carcinoma had clear cell pathology. Sequencing used immunoSEQ multiplex PCR; TCRdb keeps in-frame clones, though not all of them. In the table there are about 130,000 clones, around 85% of which are singletons. The V gene's germline CDR1 is MNHEY and CDR2 SMNVEV (reference sequence). The germline V and J ends were trimmed by 4 bases and 2 bases, with 8 bases remaining between them. This CDR3 is 13 amino acids long.

Sequences were derived from blood, sampled from a patient whose treatment included radiotherapy and nephrectomy. V and J are TRBV27 and TRBJ2-5, with D possibly being TRBD1 (5 bases). The sequence came from a man aged 50 or older with renal cell carcinoma. This CDR3 is CASSSDSQETQYF. CDR3 DNA: TGTGCCAGCAGTTCCGACAGTCAAGAGACCCAGTACTTC.